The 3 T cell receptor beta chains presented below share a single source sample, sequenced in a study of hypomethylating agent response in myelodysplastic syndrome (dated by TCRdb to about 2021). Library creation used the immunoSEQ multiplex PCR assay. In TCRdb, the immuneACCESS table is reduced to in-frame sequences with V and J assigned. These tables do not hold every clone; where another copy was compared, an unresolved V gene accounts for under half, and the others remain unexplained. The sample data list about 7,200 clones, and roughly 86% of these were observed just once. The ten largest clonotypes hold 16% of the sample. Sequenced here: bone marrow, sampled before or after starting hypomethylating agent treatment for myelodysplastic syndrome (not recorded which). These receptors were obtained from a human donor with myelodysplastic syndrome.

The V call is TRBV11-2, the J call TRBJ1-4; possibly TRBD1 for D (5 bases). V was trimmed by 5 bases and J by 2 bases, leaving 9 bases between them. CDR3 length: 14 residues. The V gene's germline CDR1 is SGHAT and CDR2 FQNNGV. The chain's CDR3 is CASSQGSTNEKLFF. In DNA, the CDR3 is TGTGCCAGCAGCCAGGGCTCGACTAATGAAAAACTGTTTTTT.

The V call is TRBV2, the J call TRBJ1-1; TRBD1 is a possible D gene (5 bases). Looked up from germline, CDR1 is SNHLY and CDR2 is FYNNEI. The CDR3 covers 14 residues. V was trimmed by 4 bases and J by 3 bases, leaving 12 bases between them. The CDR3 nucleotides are TGTGCCAGCAGTGGAACAGGATTTTACACTGAAGCTTTCTTT. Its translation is CASSGTGFYTEAFF.

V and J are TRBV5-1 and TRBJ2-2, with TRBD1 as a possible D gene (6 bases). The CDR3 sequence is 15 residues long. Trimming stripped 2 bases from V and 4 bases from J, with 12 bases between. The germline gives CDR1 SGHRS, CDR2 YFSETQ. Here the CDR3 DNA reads TGCGCCAGCAGCTTTACCCCGGACAGCACCGGGGAGCTGTTTTTT. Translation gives CASSFTPDSTGELFF.